These T cell receptor beta chains were read from a single sample in a study of T cell responses to AZD1222 COVID-19 vaccine. Clones were sequenced by immunoSEQ multiplex PCR, and TCRdb holds only the in-frame ones, with some missing. Of 140,000 to 150,000 clones listed, 75% to 95% are singletons. Source: peripheral blood, taken on day 0 of MenACWY control vaccination. The receptors shown here come from an adult in good health. Both conserved end residues are part of each CDR3. The D gene is left open where the match is weak. Expanded clones are given a class, and other clones once, few, many or no size at all.

size: -; V: TRBV5-6; J: TRBJ2-1; D: TRBD2; CDR3: CASSLGLGLAGYNEQFF; DNA: TGTGCCAGCAGCTTGGGGCTGGGACTAGCGGGGTACAATGAGCAGTTCTTC
size: -; V: TRBV18; J: TRBJ1-4; D: -; CDR3: CASSPTALTEKLFF; DNA: TGTGCCAGCTCACCGACAGCGCTGACAGAAAAACTGTTTTTT
size: -; V: TRBV7-9; J: TRBJ1-6; D: -; CDR3: CASSSQAYNSPLHF; DNA: TGTGCCAGCAGCTCTCAAGCCTATAATTCACCCCTCCACTTT
size: -; V: TRBV11-2; J: TRBJ1-5; D: -; CDR3: CASSLGLVFGDQPQHF; DNA: TGTGCCAGCAGCTTAGGCCTCGTTTTTGGCGATCAGCCCCAGCATTTT
size: -; V: TRBV7-9; J: TRBJ1-6; D: -; CDR3: CGSGGNLNSPLHF; DNA: TGTGGGTCGGGGGGGAATCTTAATTCACCCCTCCACTTT
size: -; V: TRBV10-2; J: TRBJ1-5; D: -; CDR3: CASSNGGASNQPQHF; DNA: TGCGCCAGCAGCAACGGTGGAGCTAGCAATCAGCCCCAGCATTTT
size: -; V: TRBV6-5; J: TRBJ1-1; D: -; CDR3: CASSYSGAGGTEAFF; DNA: TGTGCCAGCAGTTACTCGGGGGCGGGTGGGACTGAAGCTTTCTTT
size: -; V: TRBV11-1; J: TRBJ2-7; D: -; CDR3: CASSLARKTAEEQYF; DNA: TGTGCCAGCAGCTTAGCTCGTAAAACAGCGGAGGAGCAGTACTTC
size: -; V: TRBV5-1; J: TRBJ1-1; D: -; CDR3: CASSVIQGSNTEAFF; DNA: TGCGCCAGCAGCGTAATCCAGGGGAGTAACACTGAAGCTTTCTTT
size: -; V: TRBV7-6; J: TRBJ2-5; D: -; CDR3: CASSSPRLTETQETQYF; DNA: TGTGCCAGCAGCTCCCCCCGGCTGACAGAGACCCAAGAGACCCAGTACTTC
size: -; V: TRBV4-2; J: TRBJ1-1; D: -; CDR3: CASSQEPQRMNTEAFF; DNA: TGTGCCAGCAGCCAAGAACCCCAGAGAATGAACACTGAAGCTTTCTTT
size: -; V: TRBV6-6; J: TRBJ1-2; D: -; CDR3: CASRDRKHGYTF; DNA: TGTGCCAGCAGAGACAGGAAGCATGGCTACACCTTC
size: once; V: TRBV9; J: TRBJ2-1; D: TRBD1; CDR3: CASSVRQGAHEQFF; DNA: TGTGCCAGCAGCGTCAGACAGGGGGCCCATGAGCAGTTCTTC
size: -; V: TRBV10-1; J: TRBJ2-1; D: TRBD1; CDR3: CASRAQGSSYNEQFF; DNA: TGCGCCAGCAGGGCACAGGGGTCTTCCTACAATGAGCAGTTCTTC
size: -; V: TRBV4-1; J: TRBJ1-2; D: TRBD1; CDR3: CASSQDQGAGGGYGYTF; DNA: TGCGCCAGCAGCCAAGATCAGGGCGCAGGGGGTGGCTATGGCTACACCTTC
size: -; V: TRBV6-5; J: TRBJ2-2; D: TRBD1; CDR3: CATLSGQANTGELFF; DNA: TGTGCCACCCTGTCGGGACAGGCGAACACCGGGGAGCTGTTTTTT
size: -; V: TRBV7-8; J: TRBJ1-1; D: -; CDR3: CASSILADTEAFF; DNA: TGTGCCAGCAGCATCCTTGCGGACACTGAAGCTTTCTTT
size: -; V: TRBV28; J: TRBJ1-1; D: -; CDR3: CASTYRVRNTEAFF; DNA: TGTGCCAGCACCTACAGGGTTCGTAACACTGAAGCTTTCTTT
size: -; V: TRBV6-5; J: TRBJ1-2; D: TRBD1; CDR3: CASRDRARGYTF; DNA: TGTGCCAGCAGGGACAGGGCGAGAGGCTACACCTTC
size: -; V: TRBV3-1/TRBV3-2; J: TRBJ1-1; D: -; CDR3: CASSQISSTEAFF; DNA: TGTGCCAGCAGCCAAATCTCATCGACTGAAGCTTTCTTT
size: -; V: TRBV5-1; J: TRBJ2-2; D: -; CDR3: CASSRPAGRTGELFF; DNA: TGCGCCAGCAGCCGCCCGGCGGGACGGACCGGGGAGCTGTTTTTT
size: -; V: TRBV5-1; J: TRBJ2-1; D: TRBD2; CDR3: CATTPRGLAGGGNEQFF; DNA: TGCGCCACTACACCCAGGGGCCTAGCGGGAGGAGGCAATGAGCAGTTCTTC
size: -; V: TRBV3-1/TRBV3-2; J: TRBJ1-2; D: -; CDR3: CASSQAGSEGGYTF; DNA: TGTGCCAGCAGCCAAGCGGGTTCCGAAGGTGGCTACACCTTC
size: -; V: TRBV6-2/TRBV6-3; J: TRBJ1-5; D: TRBD1; CDR3: CASSSQGAGSNQPQHF; DNA: TGTGCCAGCAGTTCGCAGGGGGCCGGGAGCAATCAGCCCCAGCATTTT